The next 19 T cell receptor beta chains were all read from a single sample in a study of cytomegalovirus exposure and HLA in healthy donors (dated by TCRdb to about 2017). Library preparation employed the immunoSEQ multiplex PCR assay. The multiplex PCR relied on a mix of 60 forward primers for TCR Vbeta segments and 13 reverse primers for TCR Jbeta segments. In its TCRdb copy, this immuneACCESS table keeps in-frame sequences only and misses some clones. Where compared with another copy, unresolved V genes explain less than half of these, and the others have no known cause. This sample holds about 130,000 clones; 17% were observed only once. Roughly 3% of the sample comes from the top ten. Sequencing was carried out using PBMCs. The receptors shown here come from a female donor in good health and CMV-seropositive.

The sample holds a few counts of this clone. This rearrangement joins TRBV28 to TRBJ2-3, with D possibly TRBD1 on 5 matching bases. Germline V gene sequence: CDR1 MDHEN, CDR2 SYDVKM. The CDR3 totals 15 residues. V shed 5 bases and J shed 0 bases, with 12 bases lying between them. CDR3 sequence reads: CASSLAGHSTDTQYF. CDR3 sequence (DNA): TGTGCCAGCAGTCTGGCCGGACATAGCACAGATACGCAGTATTTT.

CDR3: CASSPRTGRFETQYF. In DNA, the CDR3 is TGTGCCAGCAGCCCCCGGACAGGGAGGTTTGAGACCCAGTACTTC. This chain joins TRBV5-8 and TRBJ2-5, with 8 bases that match TRBD1. This CDR3 is 15 amino acids long. V was pared by 4 bases and J by 5 bases, with 10 bases of the junction left unmatched. In germline, CDR1 is SGHTS, CDR2 YDEGEE.

The chain combines TRBV6-6 with TRBJ1-6; D ambiguous. Germline V gene lookup returns CDR1 MNHNY and CDR2 SVGAGI (reference sequence). Trimming took off 4 bases at V and 0 bases at J, with 7 bases between the two ends. This CDR3 comprises 15 residues. The CDR3 DNA sequence: TGTGCCAGCAGTTTAGTGAGCTCCTATAATTCACCCCTCCACTTT. Residues: CASSLVSSYNSPLHF.

The chain couples TRBV12-5 to TRBJ1-1; maybe TRBD1 (5 bases). Per germline, CDR1 LGHNT and CDR2 FRNRAP. Trimming removed 7 bases from V and 8 bases from J, with 23 bases in between. The length of the CDR3 is 15 residues. Written as DNA, the CDR3 is TGTGCTAGTGTTCCTCGTAAAGCGGGGGGAATCGAAGCTTTCTTT. This gives the protein CASVPRKAGGIEAFF.

This clone was seen only a few times. The rearrangement links TRBV6-5 to TRBJ1-2; no reliable D call. Looked up from germline, CDR1 is MNHEY and CDR2 is SVGAGI. The CDR3 has 14 amino acids. V lost 7 bases and J 4 bases, leaving 16 bases between the germline ends. CDR3: CASTRGEAFYGYTF. CDR3 coding DNA: TGTGCCAGCACCCGGGGTGAGGCCTTCTATGGCTACACCTTC.

The chain recombines TRBV4-1 with TRBJ2-5; the match to TRBD1 covers 9 bases. Per the germline V gene, CDR1 is MGHRA and CDR2 is YSYEKL. Germline trimming cut 0 bases from V and 2 bases from J; bases unmatched to any gene: 4. The CDR3 length is 16 residues. The CDR3 sequence is CASSQDGTGIQETQYF. The DNA of the CDR3 is TGCGCCAGCAGCCAAGACGGGACAGGGATACAAGAGACCCAGTACTTC.

Worth noting for this clone: An end of the junction differs from the germline gene, which may be a read error. Here the CDR3 reads CSGTGTDYGYSF. The CDR3 DNA follows: TGCAGCGGAACCGGGACAGATTATGGCTACTCCTTC. The chain recombines TRBV29-1 with TRBJ1-2, with 7 bases lining up with TRBD1. The V gene's germline CDR1 is SQVTM and CDR2 ANQGSEA. This CDR3 has 12 amino acids.

V is TRBV5-1 and J is TRBJ2-3; 14 nucleotides match TRBD2. V shed 4 bases and J 4 bases; nucleotides not matched to a gene: 14. Per germline, CDR1 SGHRS and CDR2 YFSETQ. This CDR3 comprises 19 residues. The CDR3 spells CASSVAGTSGRRLSDTQYF. In nucleotides, the CDR3 is TGCGCCAGCAGCGTGGCCGGGACTAGCGGGAGACGTTTATCAGATACGCAGTATTTT.

This clone was seen a few times. This rearrangement joins TRBV28 to TRBJ1-5; maybe TRBD1 (5 bases). Per germline, CDR1 MDHEN and CDR2 SYDVKM. The CDR3 is made up of 14 amino acids. Trimming left V 6 bases short and J 0 bases short, with 9 bases between. The chain's CDR3 is CASRGGYSNQPQHF. CDR3 nucleotides: TGTGCCAGCAGGGGGGGGTATAGCAATCAGCCCCAGCATTTT.

This chain links TRBV27 with TRBJ2-1; possible D gene TRBD1, 5 bases. The CDR3 has 16 residues. From germline, CDR1 is MNHEY and CDR2 SMNVEV (reference sequence). Trimming removed 0 bases from V and 4 bases from J, with 13 bases in between. The chain's CDR3 is CASSLSPRAVYNEQFF. In DNA, the CDR3 is TGTGCCAGCAGTTTATCGCCCAGGGCCGTGTACAATGAGCAGTTCTTC.

This clone was recorded a few times. The chain carries TRBV2 and TRBJ1-2; the D is unclear. The V end lost 1 base, the J end lost 0 bases, and 6 bases lay between the germline ends. The CDR3 is 14 amino acids. Germline loops: CDR1 SNHLY, CDR2 FYNNEI. CDR3 residues: CASSEVAANYGYTF. The CDR3 bases are TGTGCCAGCAGTGAAGTGGCAGCTAACTATGGCTACACCTTC.

The chain recombines TRBV13 with TRBJ2-3, with D possibly being TRBD2 (6 bases). Per the germline V gene, CDR1 is PRHDT and CDR2 is FYEKMQ (reference sequence). Between the trimmed V and J ends, which lost 5 bases and 2 bases, there was a span of 11 bases. The CDR3 extends over 14 amino acids. The CDR3 DNA reads as TGTGCCAGCAGCCCGGGGGAAGTCACAGATACGCAGTATTTT. Protein sequence: CASSPGEVTDTQYF.

The chain combines TRBV2 with TRBJ2-5; D is ambiguous. The CDR3 totals 14 residues. V lost 5 bases and J lost 1, with 11 bases in between. Germline CDR1 reads SNHLY; CDR2 reads FYNNEI. This chain's CDR3 is CASSLGRAQETQYF. DNA for the CDR3: TGTGCCAGCAGTCTAGGCAGAGCCCAAGAGACCCAGTACTTC.

The chain carries TRBV9 and TRBJ2-5; 7 positions match TRBD2. The CDR3 totals 15 residues. V was clipped by 1 base and J by 5 bases; unmatched bases: 8. CDR1 is SGDLS and CDR2 is YYNGEE in the germline V gene. In DNA form, the CDR3 reads TGTGCCAGCAGCGTACTGGGAGGGGTAGGGGAGACCCAGTACTTC. This gives the protein CASSVLGGVGETQYF.

This chain connects TRBV2 to TRBJ1-5, with D perhaps TRBD1 (6 bases). The CDR3 covers 15 residues. Germline CDR1 SNHLY, CDR2 FYNNEI. The ends were cut back, 7 bases at V and 0 bases at J, with 13 bases in the middle. The DNA of the CDR3 is TGTGCCAGCATGAGGGGGGGGTATAGCAATCAGCCCCAGCATTTT. Amino acids: CASMRGGYSNQPQHF.

This sequence joins TRBV7-6 and TRBJ1-1; D not resolved. The CDR3 runs 13 residues. The germline V gene has CDR1 SGHVS and CDR2 FNYEAQ. Trimming took off 2 bases at V and 13 bases at J, with 17 bases between the two ends. The chain's CDR3 is CASSLSAVNPFFF. For the CDR3, the DNA is TGTGCCAGCAGCTTAAGCGCGGTGAATCCTTTTTTCTTT.

This clone was seen a few times. The rearrangement uses TRBV30 and TRBJ1-6, with a weak D call TRBD1 (5 bases). Looked up from germline, CDR1 is GTSNPN and CDR2 is SVGIG (reference sequence). V was pared by 4 bases and J by 1 base, with 14 bases between. This CDR3 is built from 16 residues. Here the CDR3 reads CAWIQMGHSYNSPLHF. CDR3 DNA: TGTGCCTGGATCCAGATGGGGCATTCCTATAATTCACCCCTCCACTTT.

The chain has TRBV28 and TRBJ2-2, with TRBD2 identical over 12 bases. V gave up 6 bases and J gave up 5 bases; unmatched junction bases: 19. This CDR3 is 20 amino acids long. The germline V gene has CDR1 MDHEN and CDR2 SYDVKM. The DNA for the CDR3 is TGTGCCAGCAGAGACAGGGTTCCCGCGACTAGCGGGAGCGGAACCGGGGAGCTGTTTTTT. This translates into CASRDRVPATSGSGTGELFF.

The V and J genes are TRBV6-5 and TRBJ2-7; 7 nucleotides match TRBD1. Germline V lookup: CDR1 MNHEY, CDR2 SVGAGI. This CDR3 is 13 amino acids long. V dropped 4 bases and J dropped 3; count of bases not matched to a gene: 3. DNA of the CDR3: TGTGCCAGCAGTTGGGGACAGCTCTACGAGCAGTACTTC. Translated: CASSWGQLYEQYF.